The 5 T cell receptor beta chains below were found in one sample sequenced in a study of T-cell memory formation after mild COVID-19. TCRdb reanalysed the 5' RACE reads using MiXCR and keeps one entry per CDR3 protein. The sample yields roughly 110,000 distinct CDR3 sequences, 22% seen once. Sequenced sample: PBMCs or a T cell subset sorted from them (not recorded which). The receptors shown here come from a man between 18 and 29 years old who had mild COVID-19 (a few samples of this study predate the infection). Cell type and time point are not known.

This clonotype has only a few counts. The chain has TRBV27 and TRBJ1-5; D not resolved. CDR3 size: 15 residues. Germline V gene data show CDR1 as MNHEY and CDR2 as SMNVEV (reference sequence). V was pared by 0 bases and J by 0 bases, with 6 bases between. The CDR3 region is CASSLSGISNQPQHF. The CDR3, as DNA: TGTGCCAGCAGTTTATCGGGGATTAGCAATCAGCCCCAGCATTTT.

In DNA form, the CDR3 reads TGTGCCAGCAGCTTCATAAGGGATCAAGAGACCCAGTACTTC. Residues: CASSFIRDQETQYF. The chain joins TRBV7-6 to TRBJ2-5; no definite D call. The germline CDR1 and CDR2 sequences are SGHVS and FNYEAQ. V was clipped by 3 bases and J by 2 bases, with 10 bases between them. CDR3 length: 14 amino acids.

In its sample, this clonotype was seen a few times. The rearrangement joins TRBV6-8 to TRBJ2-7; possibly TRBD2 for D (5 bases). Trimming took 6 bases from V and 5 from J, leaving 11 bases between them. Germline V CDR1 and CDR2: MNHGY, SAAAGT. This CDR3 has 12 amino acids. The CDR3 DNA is TGTGCCAGCAGGTCCCCGGGAAACGAGCAGTACGTC. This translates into CASRSPGNEQYV.

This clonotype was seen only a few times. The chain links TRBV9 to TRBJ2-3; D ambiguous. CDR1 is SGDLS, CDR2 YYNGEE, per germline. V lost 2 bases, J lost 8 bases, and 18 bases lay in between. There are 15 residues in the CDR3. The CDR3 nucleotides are TGTGCCAGCAGCGTGGCTGACCCCGGCGTGGGTACGCAGTATTTT. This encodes CASSVADPGVGTQYF.

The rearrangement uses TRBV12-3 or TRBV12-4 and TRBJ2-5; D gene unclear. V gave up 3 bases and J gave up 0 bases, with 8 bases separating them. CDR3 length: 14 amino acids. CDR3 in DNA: TGTGCCAGCAGTTTTTGGGCAGACCAAGAGACCCAGTACTTC. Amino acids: CASSFWADQETQYF.